Presented here are 2 T cell receptor beta chains from one specimen sequenced in a study of T cell responses to AZD1222 COVID-19 vaccine. Only in-frame clones appear in the TCRdb table, and some are missing; sequencing was by immunoSEQ multiplex PCR. This table holds 40,000 to 45,000 clones, roughly 80% found once. Sequenced here: peripheral blood, sampled on day 0 of AZD1222 vaccination. The receptors originated from an adult in good health.

This chain connects TRBV3-1 (or the pseudogene TRBV3-2) to TRBJ1-3; D is unclear. The germline V gene encodes CDR1 LGHDT and CDR2 YNNKEL (reference sequence). Trimming cost V 4 bases and J 5 bases, with 12 bases left between them. The CDR3 is made up of 14 amino acids. The CDR3 sequence is CASSRMRERNTIYF. The CDR3 nucleotides read TGTGCCAGCAGCCGGATGAGGGAGCGAAACACCATATATTTT.

This rearrangement joins TRBV6-5 to TRBJ1-2; 9 bases map to TRBD1. The CDR3 has 15 residues. From germline, CDR1 is MNHEY and CDR2 SVGAGI. Germline trimming cut 6 bases from V and 4 bases from J; bases unmatched to any gene: 9. This CDR3 reads CASSAGTGLSYGYTF. CDR3 coding DNA: TGTGCCAGCAGCGCGGGGACAGGGTTGAGCTATGGCTACACCTTC.